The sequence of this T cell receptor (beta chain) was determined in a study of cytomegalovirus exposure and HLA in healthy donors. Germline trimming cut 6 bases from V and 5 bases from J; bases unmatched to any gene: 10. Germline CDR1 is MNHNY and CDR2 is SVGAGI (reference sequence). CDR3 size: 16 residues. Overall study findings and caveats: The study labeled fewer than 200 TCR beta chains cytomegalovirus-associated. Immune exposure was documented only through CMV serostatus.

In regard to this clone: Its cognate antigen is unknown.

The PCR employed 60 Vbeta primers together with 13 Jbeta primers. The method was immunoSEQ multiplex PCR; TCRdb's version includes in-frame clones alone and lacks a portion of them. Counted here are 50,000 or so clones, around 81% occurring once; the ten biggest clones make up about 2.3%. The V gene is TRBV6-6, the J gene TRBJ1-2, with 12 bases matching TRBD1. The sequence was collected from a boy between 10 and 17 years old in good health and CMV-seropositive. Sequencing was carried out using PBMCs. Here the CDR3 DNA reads TGTGCCAGCAGACGCAGGGGACAGGGGGCCCGGTATGGCTACACCTTC. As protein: CASRRRGQGARYGYTF.